The sequence of this TCR beta chain was determined in a study of T cell responses to AZD1222 COVID-19 vaccine (dated by TCRdb to about 2021). In terms of the full investigation: A total of 230 or so trial participants underwent TCR sequencing, of whom 200 to 220 received two doses of AZD1222 and some 25 received two doses of the MenACWY control vaccine. Trial participants were enrolled by age into 18-55, 56-69 and 70-plus year subgroups, with roughly 160, 29 and 62 TCR-sequenced participants respectively. Study-level results and caveats: After two AZD1222 doses, spike-specific TCR breadth and depth were significantly higher than at day 0 and than in MenACWY recipients. In the small 56-69-year group, the increase in depth fell short of significance, most likely because of low power. No day 14 peak-response samples were available, so repertoires were characterized only after the peak T cell response. Nearly half of unique spike-specific TCRs reportedly recognized epitopes outside regions mutated in the B.1.351 and B.1.1.7 variants. CD4 TCRs associated with the vaccine covered the entire spike protein, and the dominant responses were in regions 160-218 and 743-854. Participants were mostly white British and included more females than males, and it was suggested by the authors that clonal diversity may have been underestimated. Conclusions about previously exposed vaccinees were limited because only five to seven AZD1222 recipients were SARS-CoV-2 seropositive at baseline.

The CDR3 regions of human TCRbeta chains were analyzed by immunosequencing. In the authors' own workflow: Repertoire TCRs were matched against a reference library of SARS-CoV-2-specific TCRs generated with the MIRA antigen-specificity platform. Breadth was defined as the fraction of unique TCRs that were SARS-CoV-2-associated. Depth was defined as the fraction of total T cells that were SARS-CoV-2-associated. Using the MIRA data, each spike-specific TCR was mapped to the spike region that the TCR reacts to and placed in a CD4 or CD8 class. Log10-transformed breadth and depth values were compared by one-way ANOVA with Sidak's multiple comparisons tests. The immuneACCESS repertoire file appears here via TCRdb, limited to in-frame rearrangements. These files lack a portion of the clones; in checked studies, under half of the deficit traces to unresolved V genes, and the cause of the others is not known. That table is the source of V, J and clone size, and D and trimming were worked out from the DNA. The sample table lists 200,000 to 250,000 clones, roughly 94% of them with a count of one. The ten largest clonotypes hold around 1.7% of the sample.

What this sample's time point label stands for: about 28 days (+/-7) after the second vaccine dose. The sample's treatment or condition label, in plain terms: meningococcal conjugate vaccine given as trial control. Samples from vaccinated people were obtained from the UK trials COV001 and COV002, which included a single-blind randomized controlled phase 2/3 trial of AZD1222 (ChAdOx1 nCoV-19) in healthy adults. For TCRbeta chain sequencing, PBMC samples from trial participants were taken at day 0 and at day 28 after the second dose. With respect to this clone: The clone's antigen remains unknown. The record has no base qualities; no much larger clone is one base away.

From the cysteine through the phenylalanine, the CDR3 covers 14 amino acids. Of the read, only the CDR3 DNA is kept; its 42 bases are in frame from base 1. Sequences SGHTA (CDR1) and FQGTGA (CDR2) are obtained from the germline V gene. The junction carries 11 bases between V and J, which are trimmed by 6 bases and 0 bases respectively. The clonotype originates from an adult who received the MenACWY meningococcal vaccine as a control. The rearrangement combines TRBV7-3 with TRBJ1-1, with the D gene uncertain. Specimen: peripheral blood, collected 28 days after the second dose of the MenACWY control vaccine. The bases read TGTGCCAGCAGTCCCGCTCTTATGAACACTGAAGCTTTCTTT. This encodes CASSPALMNTEAFF.